This is a list of T cell receptor beta chains from one sample in a study of beta chain features in type 1 diabetes. Profiled with immunoSEQ multiplex PCR; TCRdb holds only in-frame clones, not every one. The data hold 600,000 to 700,000 clones, with around 12% observed a single time. The specimen was naive CD4+ T cells from blood. Receptors originate from a man aged 25 to 40 with type 1 diabetes. Each CDR3 is given with its conserved first and last residue. D genes are given only for firm matches. A row's size may be missing; if present it is once, few, many or a size class.

d_gene	len	v_gene	abundance	j_gene	CDR3aa	CDR3nt
.	15	TRBV9	few	TRBJ1-1	CASSPNPGGDTEAFF	TGTGCCAGCAGTCCCAACCCGGGGGGGGACACTGAAGCTTTCTTT
.	12	TRBV7-6	few	TRBJ2-1	CASSLAPDEQFF	TGTGCCAGCAGCTTAGCCCCGGATGAGCAGTTCTTC
TRBD2	16	TRBV5-4	few	TRBJ2-1	CASSRSGGGIVNEQFF	TGTGCCAGCAGCCGTAGCGGGGGTGGTATAGTAAATGAGCAGTTCTTC
TRBD1	15	TRBV15	many	TRBJ1-3	CATSSRQGTRNTIYF	TGTGCCACCAGCAGCCGACAGGGGACTAGAAACACCATATATTTT
.	15	TRBV7-9	.	TRBJ2-6	CASSPDLSGANVLTF	TGTGCCAGCAGCCCTGACCTCTCTGGGGCCAACGTCCTGACTTTC
.	17	TRBV29-1	.	TRBJ2-1	CSVARLGWDTEDNEQFF	TGCAGCGTTGCAAGGTTGGGTTGGGACACTGAGGACAATGAGCAGTTCTTC
TRBD1	15	TRBV18	.	TRBJ1-6	CASSPQQGQGAPLHF	TGTGCCAGCTCACCGCAACAGGGGCAAGGGGCACCCCTCCACTTT
.	14	TRBV7-9	few	TRBJ2-7	CASSSPRGIYEQYF	TGTGCCAGCAGCTCACCCCGCGGGATCTACGAGCAGTACTTC
.	15	TRBV2	.	TRBJ2-3	CASAGSPRSTDTQYF	TGTGCCAGCGCAGGATCTCCCCGCAGCACAGATACGCAGTATTTT
TRBD2	15	TRBV9	few	TRBJ2-3	CASSQTSGVTDTQYF	TGTGCCAGCAGCCAAACTAGCGGGGTCACAGATACGCAGTATTTT
TRBD2	13	TRBV7-9	.	TRBJ2-5	CAGHSGGQETQYF	TGTGCCGGCCACTCGGGGGGGCAGGAGACCCAGTACTTC
TRBD1	15	TRBV11-2	.	TRBJ2-1	CASSAGQAPYNEQFF	TGTGCCAGCAGCGCGGGACAGGCCCCCTACAATGAGCAGTTCTTC
TRBD2	14	TRBV5-1	few	TRBJ2-1	CASSLGAGDNEQFF	TGCGCCAGCAGCTTGGGAGCGGGGGATAATGAGCAGTTCTTC
.	14	TRBV25-1	few	TRBJ2-7	CASSESGIPYEQYF	TGTGCCAGCAGTGAATCAGGGATTCCCTACGAGCAGTACTTC
.	16	TRBV6-5	.	TRBJ2-7	CASSYSGMPYSYEQYF	TGTGCCAGCAGTTACTCCGGTATGCCCTACTCCTACGAGCAGTACTTC
.	14	TRBV6-6	.	TRBJ2-5	CASTSPSVGETQYF	TGTGCCAGCACTTCCCCCTCAGTCGGAGAGACCCAGTACTTC
.	13	TRBV7-9	few	TRBJ2-1	CASGGIGINEQFF	TGTGCCAGCGGGGGGATAGGAATAAATGAGCAGTTCTTC
.	14	TRBV5-4	few	TRBJ2-5	CASSPGARGETQYF	TGTGCCAGCAGCCCAGGGGCCAGGGGAGAGACCCAGTACTTC
.	17	TRBV25-1	few	TRBJ2-7	CASSAKLGVEFSYEQYF	TGTGCCAGCAGCGCTAAGCTAGGGGTAGAGTTCTCCTACGAGCAGTACTTC
.	15	TRBV2	.	TRBJ1-5	CASSERQASNQPQHF	TGTGCCAGCAGTGAGAGACAGGCTAGCAATCAGCCCCAGCATTTT
.	13	TRBV6-5	few	TRBJ2-3	CAISEGTADTQYF	TGTGCCATCAGTGAAGGCACCGCAGATACGCAGTATTTT
TRBD1	17	TRBV18	few	TRBJ1-5	CASSRRGQGGGNQPQHF	TGTGCCAGCTCCCGCAGGGGGCAGGGTGGAGGCAATCAGCCCCAGCATTTT
TRBD2	15	TRBV5-4	few	TRBJ2-3	CASSFSGGIEDTQYF	TGTGCCAGCAGCTTTTCGGGGGGGATCGAAGATACGCAGTATTTT
TRBD2	15	TRBV5-1	.	TRBJ2-5	CASSSGTSGEETQYF	TGCGCCAGCAGCTCTGGGACTAGTGGGGAAGAGACCCAGTACTTC
TRBD1	16	TRBV9	.	TRBJ1-1	CASSVGTGTGGTEAFF	TGTGCCAGCAGCGTAGGCACCGGGACAGGGGGCACTGAAGCTTTCTTT